A single sample is the source of the 4 T cell receptor beta chains below, sequenced in a study of blood T cell repertoires in COVID-19. TCRdb's table, derived via immunoSEQ multiplex PCR, lists solely in-frame clones and lacks some. The profile shows almost 500,000 clones, around 85% of them singletons. The sample consisted of PBMCs or T cells enriched from blood (not recorded which). The origin of the receptors is a woman aged 60-70 years who had recovered from COVID-19.

The rearrangement joins TRBV29-1 to TRBJ2-3; D is unclear. This CDR3 region has 15 residues. Germline V gene lookup returns CDR1 SQVTM and CDR2 ANQGSEA. Trimming cost V 5 bases and J 2 bases, with 17 bases left between them. This CDR3 reads CSVYDTLITTDTQYF. In nucleotides, the CDR3 is TGCAGCGTTTACGACACCCTCATAACCACAGATACGCAGTATTTT.

The gene calls are TRBV5-1 and TRBJ2-7, with 7 bases matching TRBD1. Germline V CDR1 and CDR2: SGHRS, YFSETQ. The CDR3 consists of 12 residues. V lost 4 bases and J lost 5; bases outside the gene matches: 3. CDR3 in DNA: TGCGCCAGCAGCCATGACAGGGACGAGCAGTACTTC. As protein: CASSHDRDEQYF.

This chain links TRBV28 with TRBJ2-3, with a possible D match to TRBD1 (5 bases). Looked up from germline, CDR1 is MDHEN and CDR2 is SYDVKM. V gave up 3 bases and J gave up 4 bases, with 5 bases separating them. The CDR3 runs to 12 residues. The CDR3 loop reads CASSFRADTQYF. The CDR3 nucleotides read TGTGCCAGCAGTTTCAGGGCAGATACGCAGTATTTT. The full variable domain, completed using reference TRBV28 and TRBJ2-3, is DVKVTQSSRYLVKRTGEKVFLECVQDMDHENMFWYRQDPGLGLRLIYFSYDVKMKEKGDIPEGYSVSREKKERFSLILESASTNQTSMYLCASSFRADTQYFGPGTRLTVL.

This clone occurred once. This sequence joins TRBV19 and TRBJ2-3; 11 bases are a match to TRBD2. Germline lookup yields CDR1 LNHDA and CDR2 SQIVND (reference sequence). J was trimmed by 5 bases and V by 10 bases; bases with no gene match: 5. The CDR3 has 13 amino acids. In DNA form, the CDR3 reads TGTGCCACAAATAGCGGGGGGGTAGATACGCAGTATTTT. Translation: CATNSGGVDTQYF. Combining the CDR3 with reference TRBV19 and TRBJ2-3 gives the whole variable domain DGGITQSPKYLFRKEGQNVTLSCEQNLNHDAMYWYRQDPGQGLRLIYYSQIVNDFQKGDIAEGYSVSREKKESFPLTVTSAQKNPTAFYLCATNSGGVDTQYFGPGTRLTVL.